This passage covers 28 T cell receptor beta chains from one sample sequenced in a study of blood T cell repertoires in COVID-19. Profiled with immunoSEQ multiplex PCR; TCRdb holds only in-frame clones, not every one. The sample shows approximately 220,000 clones, over 80% of them seen only once. The sample comprised peripheral blood. All receptors come from a man aged 35-49 years with acute or convalescent COVID-19.

With respect to this clone: In the same sample, other DNA sequences code for this CDR3. This rearrangement joins TRBV12-3 or TRBV12-4 to TRBJ1-1; D unclear. CDR3 length: 13 amino acids. The V and J ends lost 3 bases and 1 base respectively, with 6 bases between them. CDR3 sequence (DNA): TGTGCCAGCAGTTTGAACAGGAACACTGAAGCTTTCTTT. This sequence encodes CASSLNRNTEAFF.

This clone appeared a single time. The chain carries TRBV27 and TRBJ1-2; 7 nucleotides line up with TRBD1. V shed 0 bases and J 8 bases; nucleotides not matched to a gene: 15. The CDR3 contains 17 residues. Germline V gives CDR1 MNHEY, CDR2 SMNVEV (reference sequence). The CDR3 DNA sequence: TGTGCCAGCAGTTTATCCCCTCACGACAGGGCGACCAGGGGCTACACCTTC. Translated: CASSLSPHDRATRGYTF.

The chain employs TRBV23-1 and TRBJ1-2; D may be TRBD1 (6 bases). TRBV23-1 is an open reading frame, and its role is uncertain. With 4 bases removed from V and 1 base from J, the gap between germline ends came to 22 bases. The CDR3 length is 18 residues. The CDR3 spells CASSPPTQGMRINYGYTF. The DNA of the CDR3 is TGCGCCAGCAGTCCTCCCACACAGGGTATGCGTATTAACTATGGCTACACCTTC.

This chain joins TRBV27 and TRBJ2-5; D may be TRBD1 (6 bases). Trimming took 10 bases from V and 5 from J, leaving 20 bases between them. CDR1 MNHEY and CDR2 SMNVEV come from the germline V gene (reference sequence). The CDR3 is 14 residues long. The CDR3 DNA is TGTGCCACCAAGCCTACAGGGTATCGTGAGACCCAGTACTTC. Translating gives CATKPTGYRETQYF.

J is TRBJ1-1 and V is TRBV14; D gene uncertain. The V gene's germline CDR1 is SGHDN and CDR2 FVKESK. V lost 4 bases and J 11 bases, leaving 14 bases between the germline ends. The CDR3 sequence is 12 residues long. CDR3 DNA: TGTGCCAGCAGCCCCCTCAGCACTAATGCTTTCTTT. Encoded protein: CASSPLSTNAFF.

This chain links TRBV7-2 with TRBJ1-1, with D possibly matching TRBD1 (6 bases). The CDR3 spans 14 residues. Trimming took off 4 bases at V and 1 base at J, with 10 bases between the two ends. CDR1 is SGHTA, CDR2 FQGNSA, per germline. The CDR3 loop reads CASSSSRGNTEAFF. For the CDR3, the DNA is TGTGCCAGCAGCTCCTCCAGGGGGAACACTGAAGCTTTCTTT. The variable domain in full, with the rest retrieved from reference TRBV7-2 and TRBJ1-1, is GAGVSQSPSNKVTEKGKDVELRCDPISGHTALYWYRQSLGQGLEFLIYFQGNSAPDKSGLPSDRFSAERTGGSVSTLTIQRTQQEDSAVYLCASSSSRGNTEAFFGQGTRLTVV.

The genes are TRBV7-2 and TRBJ2-7; D is possibly TRBD2 (7 bases). Trimming shortened V by 6 bases and J by 2 bases, and 14 bases separated the two germline ends. There are 14 residues in the CDR3. Germline lookup yields CDR1 SGHTA and CDR2 FQGNSA. CDR3 amino acids: CASRKGGGTYEQYF. In DNA form, the CDR3 reads TGTGCCAGCAGGAAGGGGGGGGGAACCTACGAGCAGTACTTC.

The gene calls are TRBV11-2 and TRBJ2-1, with D perhaps matching TRBD2 (5 bases). The germline gives CDR1 SGHAT, CDR2 FQNNGV. The CDR3 runs to 17 residues. Trimming removed 5 bases at V and 0 bases at J, with 17 bases between. The DNA of the CDR3 is TGTGCCAGCAGCCTAATACTAGATCAAGGCTCCTACAATGAGCAGTTCTTC. Residues: CASSLILDQGSYNEQFF.

In this sample, this clone turned up a few times. This chain joins TRBV6-4 and TRBJ1-1, with D tentatively TRBD1 (6 bases). The CDR3 is 13 amino acids. In germline, CDR1 is MRHNA, CDR2 SNTAGT. The V gene lost 5 bases and the J gene lost 0 bases, with 7 bases spanning the gap. The CDR3 loop is CASSRTVNTEAFF. The CDR3 bases are TGTGCCAGCAGTAGGACAGTGAACACTGAAGCTTTCTTT.

The chain carries TRBV7-6 and TRBJ1-3; D perhaps matches TRBD1 (6 bases). CDR3 length equals 16 residues. Germline V gene data show CDR1 as SGHVS and CDR2 as FNYEAQ. Trimming pared 5 bases from V and 1 base from J, leaving 15 bases between. Here the CDR3 DNA reads TGTGCCAGCAGCGAAAACAGGGTTACTTCTGGAAACACCATATATTTT. Translating gives CASSENRVTSGNTIYF.

The V call is TRBV5-1, the J call TRBJ1-1; TRBD1 aligns across 8 bases. J was trimmed by 0 bases and V by 4 bases; bases with no gene match: 5. The CDR3 contains 15 residues. Per the germline V gene, CDR1 is SGHRS and CDR2 is YFSETQ. Written as DNA, the CDR3 is TGCGCCAGCAGCGCCGACAGGGGCCTGAACACTGAAGCTTTCTTT. Translating it yields CASSADRGLNTEAFF.

V usage is TRBV4-2 and J usage is TRBJ2-7; a weak D match, TRBD2 (6 bases). The CDR3 is 14 residues long. V gave up 1 base and J gave up 5 bases, with 12 bases separating them. Germline CDR1 LGHNA, CDR2 YNFKEQ. This CDR3 reads CASSQGRDPDEQYF. CDR3 coding DNA: TGTGCCAGCAGCCAAGGGCGGGACCCCGACGAGCAGTACTTC.

The chain employs TRBV7-9 and TRBJ2-5; D might be TRBD1 (6 bases). Germline CDR1 SEHNR, CDR2 FQNEAQ (reference sequence). Trimming took off 5 bases at V and 7 bases at J, with 23 bases between the two ends. The CDR3 consists of 16 residues. CDR3 bases: TGTGCCAGCAGCCCCCCGAGATTGACCCCACAGGGGACCCAGTACTTC. This codes for CASSPPRLTPQGTQYF.

The chain combines TRBV12-5 with TRBJ1-5; possibly TRBD1 for D (6 bases). This CDR3 has 12 residues. V lost 7 bases, J lost 7 bases, and 11 bases lay in between. Germline CDR1 and CDR2: LGHNT and FRNRAP. For the CDR3, the DNA is TGTGCTAGTGCCTCAGGGGACCAGCCCCAGCATTTT. This translates into CASASGDQPQHF.

V is TRBV9 and J is TRBJ2-3; 10 nucleotides align to TRBD2. Unmatched junction bases numbered 7, after V lost 3 bases and J lost 6 bases. The CDR3 runs to 15 residues. Germline assignment: CDR1 SGDLS and CDR2 YYNGEE. CDR3 DNA sequence: TGTGCCAGCAGCGGAAGCGGGAGGGCCTGGGATACGCAGTATTTT. This translates into CASSGSGRAWDTQYF. Combining the CDR3 with reference TRBV9 and TRBJ2-3 gives the whole variable domain DSGVTQTPKHLITATGQRVTLRCSPRSGDLSVYWYQQSLDQGLQFLIQYYNGEERAKGNILERFSAQQFPDLHSELNLSSLELGDSALYFCASSGSGRAWDTQYFGPGTRLTVL.

The gene calls are TRBV19 and TRBJ1-5, with D perhaps matching TRBD1 (5 bases). Trimming took 7 bases from V and 7 from J, leaving 14 bases between them. The CDR3 consists of 13 residues. CDR1 LNHDA and CDR2 SQIVND come from the germline V gene (reference sequence). The CDR3 spells CASKSQGYQPQHF. As DNA, the CDR3 is TGTGCCAGTAAGAGTCAGGGTTACCAGCCCCAGCATTTT.

The chain links TRBV6-1 to TRBJ1-5, with 8 positions matching TRBD1. CDR3 length equals 16 residues. The trim removed 4 bases at V and 2 bases at J, leaving 7 bases unmatched. The V gene's germline CDR1 is MNHNS and CDR2 SASEGT. In nucleotides, the CDR3 is TGTGCCAGCAGTGCCTCAGGGGGCTTCGGCAATCAGCCCCAGCATTTT. Translating it yields CASSASGGFGNQPQHF.

The J gene is TRBJ1-1, the V gene TRBV10-3, with a tentative D call TRBD1 (5 bases). CDR3 length: 14 residues. Trimming stripped 3 bases from V and 4 bases from J, with 12 bases between. Per the germline V gene, CDR1 is ENHRY and CDR2 is SYGVKD. CDR3 loop: CAISDRQGSTEAFF. In nucleotides, the CDR3 is TGTGCCATCAGTGACCGGCAGGGAAGCACTGAAGCTTTCTTT.

The J gene is TRBJ2-7, the V gene TRBV18; 10 bases are shared with TRBD2. After removal of 5 bases from V and 3 bases from J, the junction contained 7 bases not matched to a gene. Germline loops: CDR1 KGHSH, CDR2 LQKENI. There are 15 residues in the CDR3. Here the CDR3 reads CASSRSGRADYEQYF. The CDR3 bases are TGTGCCAGCTCAAGGAGCGGGAGGGCCGACTACGAGCAGTACTTC.

This chain uses TRBV11-1 with TRBJ1-2; tentative D call: TRBD1 (6 bases). Between the trimmed V and J ends, which lost 5 bases and 6 bases, there was a span of 13 bases. This CDR3 is built from 13 residues. CDR1 and CDR2 from the germline V gene are SGHAT and FQDESV (reference sequence). CDR3 region: CASSQTYRDGYTF. For the CDR3, the DNA is TGTGCCAGCAGCCAAACCTACAGGGATGGCTACACCTTC. Complete variable domain (other parts from reference TRBV11-1 and TRBJ1-2): EAEVAQSPRYKITEKSQAVAFWCDPISGHATLYWYRQILGQGPELLVQFQDESVVDDSQLPKDRFSAERLKGVDSTLKIQPAELGDSAMYLCASSQTYRDGYTFGSGTRLTVV.

The rearrangement links TRBV25-1 to TRBJ1-2, with D unclear. Trimming took 2 bases from V and 5 from J, leaving 12 bases between them. The CDR3 contains 14 residues. Germline CDR1 MGHDK, CDR2 SYGVNS. CDR3 nucleotide sequence: TGTGCCAGCAGTGAAGTTGCACAGACGTATGGCTACACCTTC. Its translation is CASSEVAQTYGYTF.

This chain uses TRBV4-1 with TRBJ2-7; 14 bases are shared with TRBD2. Germline CDR1 MGHRA, CDR2 YSYEKL. The CDR3 covers 15 residues. Trimming took 4 bases from V and 6 from J; bases not matched to a gene: 5. This chain's CDR3 is CASSPPGLAGVEQYF. In DNA, the CDR3 is TGCGCCAGCAGCCCCCCGGGACTAGCGGGAGTCGAGCAGTACTTC.

The chain couples TRBV5-4 to TRBJ2-7; TRBD2 aligns across 9 bases. The CDR3 spans 14 residues. Germline loops: CDR1 SGHNT, CDR2 YYREEE (reference sequence). The V gene end was trimmed by 3 bases and the J gene end by 2 bases; junction bases not matched to a gene: 3. The CDR3 loop reads CASSSRGRAYEQYF. The CDR3 bases are TGTGCCAGCAGCTCTCGCGGGAGGGCCTACGAGCAGTACTTC.

This sequence joins TRBV20-1 and TRBJ1-2; D is undetermined. Germline lookup yields CDR1 DFQATT and CDR2 SNEGSKA (reference sequence). This CDR3 contains 10 residues. The ends were cut back, 7 bases at V and 8 bases at J, with 11 bases in the middle. In nucleotides, the CDR3 is TGCAGTGTTAGTCCTGAGGGCTACACCTTC. Translated, it gives CSVSPEGYTF.

V is TRBV5-1 and J is TRBJ2-7, with 7 bases lining up with TRBD2. This CDR3 region has 14 residues. Germline CDR1 SGHRS, CDR2 YFSETQ. With 4 bases clipped from V and 3 bases from J, the junction kept 7 bases outside the gene matches. CDR3 in amino acids: CASSAAGRGYEQYF. Written as DNA, the CDR3 is TGCGCCAGCAGCGCAGCGGGACGGGGCTACGAGCAGTACTTC.

The chain uses TRBV5-1 and TRBJ2-5; the D is unclear. The CDR3 loop spans 14 amino acids. Germline values: CDR1 SGHRS, CDR2 YFSETQ. Deletions cut 0 bases from V and 1 base from J, with 7 bases between. CDR3 sequence reads: CASSLGIAQETQYF. CDR3 coding DNA: TGCGCCAGCAGCTTGGGGATAGCCCAAGAGACCCAGTACTTC.

This chain connects TRBV7-8 to TRBJ1-3, with 7 bases aligning to TRBD1. Germline V CDR1 and CDR2: SGHVS, FQNEAQ. The CDR3 is 16 amino acids. The junction had 11 bases not matched to a gene; V was cut back by 5 bases and J by 4 bases. CDR3 loop: CASSPYRGSGGNTIYF. The CDR3 nucleotides are TGTGCCAGCAGCCCGTACAGGGGATCAGGAGGAAACACCATATATTTT. The full variable domain, its missing parts supplied by reference TRBV7-8 and TRBJ1-3, is GAGVSQSPRYKVAKRGQDVALRCDPISGHVSLFWYQQALGQGPEFLTYFQNEAQLDKSGLPSDRFFAERPEGSVSTLKIQRTQQEDSAVYLCASSPYRGSGGNTIYFGEGSWLTVV.

CDR3 nucleotide sequence: TGTGCCAGTAGTTTACGACAGGCAACTAATGAAAAACTGTTTTTT. Amino acid sequence: CASSLRQATNEKLFF. The J gene is TRBJ1-4, the V gene TRBV19; D perhaps matches TRBD1 (6 bases). Between the trimmed V and J ends, which lost 5 bases and 0 bases, there was a span of 10 bases. This CDR3 is 15 amino acids long. From germline, CDR1 is LNHDA and CDR2 SQIVND (reference sequence).